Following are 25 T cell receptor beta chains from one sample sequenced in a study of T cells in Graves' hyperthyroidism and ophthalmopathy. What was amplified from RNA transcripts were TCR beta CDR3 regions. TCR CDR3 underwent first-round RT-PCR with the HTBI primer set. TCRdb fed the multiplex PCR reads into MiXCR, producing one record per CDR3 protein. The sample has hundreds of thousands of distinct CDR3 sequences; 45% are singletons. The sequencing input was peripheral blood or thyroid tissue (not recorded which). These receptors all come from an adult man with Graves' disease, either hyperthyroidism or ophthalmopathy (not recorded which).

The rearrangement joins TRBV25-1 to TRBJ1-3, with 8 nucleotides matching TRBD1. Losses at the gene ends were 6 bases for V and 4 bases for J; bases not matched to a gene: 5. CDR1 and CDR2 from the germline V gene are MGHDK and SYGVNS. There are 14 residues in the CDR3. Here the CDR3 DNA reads TGTGCCAGCAGGATCCAGGGGGCGGGAAACACCATATATTTT. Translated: CASRIQGAGNTIYF.

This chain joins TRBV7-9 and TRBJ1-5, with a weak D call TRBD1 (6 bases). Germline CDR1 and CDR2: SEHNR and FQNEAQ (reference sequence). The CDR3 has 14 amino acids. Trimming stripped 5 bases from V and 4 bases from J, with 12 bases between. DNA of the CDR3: TGTGCCAGCAGCACAAGTCAGGGGAATCAGCCCCAGCATTTT. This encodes CASSTSQGNQPQHF.

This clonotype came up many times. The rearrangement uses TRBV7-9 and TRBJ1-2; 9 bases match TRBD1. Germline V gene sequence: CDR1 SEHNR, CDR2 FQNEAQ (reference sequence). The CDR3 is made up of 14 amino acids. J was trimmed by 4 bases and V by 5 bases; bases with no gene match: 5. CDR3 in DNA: TGTGCCAGCAGCCCAGGACAGGGGATCTATGGCTACACCTTC. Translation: CASSPGQGIYGYTF.

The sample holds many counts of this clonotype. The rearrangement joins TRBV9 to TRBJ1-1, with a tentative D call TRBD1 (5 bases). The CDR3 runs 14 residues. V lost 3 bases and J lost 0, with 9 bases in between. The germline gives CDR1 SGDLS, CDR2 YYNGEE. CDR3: CASSAGGMNTEAFF. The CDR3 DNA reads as TGTGCCAGCAGCGCGGGGGGAATGAACACTGAAGCTTTCTTT.

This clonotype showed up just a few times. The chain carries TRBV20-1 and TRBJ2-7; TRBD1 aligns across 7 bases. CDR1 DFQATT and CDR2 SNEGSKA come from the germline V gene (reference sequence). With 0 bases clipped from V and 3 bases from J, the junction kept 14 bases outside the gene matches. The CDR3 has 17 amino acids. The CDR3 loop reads CSARDRGQPTAVYEQYF. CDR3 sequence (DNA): TGCAGTGCTAGAGATAGGGGACAGCCTACGGCGGTCTACGAGCAGTACTTC.

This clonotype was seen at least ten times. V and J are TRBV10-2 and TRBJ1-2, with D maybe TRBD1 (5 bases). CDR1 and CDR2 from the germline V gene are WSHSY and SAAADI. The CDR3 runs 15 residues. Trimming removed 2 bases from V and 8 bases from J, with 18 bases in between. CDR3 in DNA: TGCGCCAGCAGTGAGAGTCCTTGGGGCCAGGGAGGCTACACCTTC. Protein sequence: CASSESPWGQGGYTF.

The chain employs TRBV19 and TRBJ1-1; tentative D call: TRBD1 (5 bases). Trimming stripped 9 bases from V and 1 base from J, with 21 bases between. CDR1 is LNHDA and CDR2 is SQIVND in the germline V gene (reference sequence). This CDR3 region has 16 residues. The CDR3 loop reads CASSLPPRGPNTEAFF. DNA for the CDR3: TGTGCCAGCAGCTTGCCTCCGCGGGGACCGAACACTGAAGCTTTCTTT.

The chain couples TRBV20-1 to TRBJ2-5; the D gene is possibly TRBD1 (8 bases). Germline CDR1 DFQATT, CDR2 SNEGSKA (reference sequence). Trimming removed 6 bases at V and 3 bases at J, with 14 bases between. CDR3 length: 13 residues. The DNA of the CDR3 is TGCAGTGCAAGAACAGGGGGGGAAGAGACCCAGTACTTC. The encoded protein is CSARTGGEETQYF.

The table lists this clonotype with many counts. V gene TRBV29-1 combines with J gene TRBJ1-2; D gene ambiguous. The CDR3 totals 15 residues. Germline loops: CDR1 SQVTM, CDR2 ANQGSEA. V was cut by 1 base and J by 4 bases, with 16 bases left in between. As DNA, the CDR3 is TGCAGCGTTGAAGGCGGGATAGAGGGAAGCTATGGCTACACCTTC. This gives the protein CSVEGGIEGSYGYTF.

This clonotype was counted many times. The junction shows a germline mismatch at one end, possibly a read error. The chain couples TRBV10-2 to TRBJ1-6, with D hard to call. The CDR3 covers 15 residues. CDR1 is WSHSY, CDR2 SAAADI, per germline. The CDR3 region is CASSDRSSFNSPLHF. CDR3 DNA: TGCGCCAGCAGTGACCGGTCCTCCTTTAATTCACCCCTCCACTTT.

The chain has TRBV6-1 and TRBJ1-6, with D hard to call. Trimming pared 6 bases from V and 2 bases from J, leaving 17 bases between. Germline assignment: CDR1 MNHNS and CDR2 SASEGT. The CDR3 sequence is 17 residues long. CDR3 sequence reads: CASSGDQGEAYNSPLHF. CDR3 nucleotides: TGTGCCAGCAGCGGTGACCAAGGCGAGGCCTATAATTCACCCCTCCACTTT.

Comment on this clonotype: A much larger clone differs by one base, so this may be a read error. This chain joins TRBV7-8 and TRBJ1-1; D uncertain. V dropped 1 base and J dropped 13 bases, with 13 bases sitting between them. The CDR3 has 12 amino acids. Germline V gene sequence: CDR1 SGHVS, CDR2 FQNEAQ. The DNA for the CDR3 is TGTGCCAGCAGCTTAGATCGGGGTTTAGTTTTCTTT. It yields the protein CASSLDRGLVFF.

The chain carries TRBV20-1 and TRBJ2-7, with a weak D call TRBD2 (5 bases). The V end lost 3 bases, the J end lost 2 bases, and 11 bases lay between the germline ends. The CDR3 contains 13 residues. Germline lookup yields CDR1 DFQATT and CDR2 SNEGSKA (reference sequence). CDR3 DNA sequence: TGCAGTGCTAGGGAGGACTGGGCCTACGAGCAGTACTTC. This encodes CSAREDWAYEQYF.

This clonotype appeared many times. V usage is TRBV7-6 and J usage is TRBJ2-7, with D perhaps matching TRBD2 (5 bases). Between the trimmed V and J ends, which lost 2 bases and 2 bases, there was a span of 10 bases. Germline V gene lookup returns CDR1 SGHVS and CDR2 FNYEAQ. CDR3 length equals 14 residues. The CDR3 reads CASSLPGNTYEQYF. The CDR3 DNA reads TGTGCCAGCAGCTTACCCGGGAACACCTACGAGCAGTACTTC.

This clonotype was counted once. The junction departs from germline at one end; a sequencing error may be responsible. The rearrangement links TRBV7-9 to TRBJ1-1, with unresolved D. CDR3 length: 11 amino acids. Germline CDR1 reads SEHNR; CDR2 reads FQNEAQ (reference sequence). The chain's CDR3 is CASSTNAEAFF. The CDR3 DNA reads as TGTGCCAGCAGTACGAACGCTGAAGCTTTCTTT.

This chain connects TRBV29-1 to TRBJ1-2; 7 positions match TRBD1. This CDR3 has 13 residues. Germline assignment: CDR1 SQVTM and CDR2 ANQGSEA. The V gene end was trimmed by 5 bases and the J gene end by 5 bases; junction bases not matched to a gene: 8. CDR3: CSVSTGVIYGYTF. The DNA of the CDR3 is TGCAGCGTTTCAACAGGGGTGATATATGGCTACACCTTC.

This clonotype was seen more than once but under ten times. CDR3 region: CASSFPGRSSYEQYF. CDR3 nucleotides: TGTGCCAGCAGCTTTCCGGGTCGGAGCTCCTACGAGCAGTACTTC. The J gene is TRBJ2-7, the V gene TRBV7-9; D gene ambiguous. Germline CDR1 reads SEHNR; CDR2 reads FQNEAQ (reference sequence). V lost 3 bases, J lost 0 bases, and 12 bases lay in between. CDR3 length: 15 amino acids.

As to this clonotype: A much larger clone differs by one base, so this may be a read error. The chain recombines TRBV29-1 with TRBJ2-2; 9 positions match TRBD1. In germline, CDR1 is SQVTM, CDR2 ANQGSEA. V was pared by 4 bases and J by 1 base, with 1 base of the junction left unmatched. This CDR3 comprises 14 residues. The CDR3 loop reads CSVGTGVNTGELFF. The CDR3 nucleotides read TGCAGCGTTGGGACAGGGGTGAACACCGGGGAGCTGTTTTTT.

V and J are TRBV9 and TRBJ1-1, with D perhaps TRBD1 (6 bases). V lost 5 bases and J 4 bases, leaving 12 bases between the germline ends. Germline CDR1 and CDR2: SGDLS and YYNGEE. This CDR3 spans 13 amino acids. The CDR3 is CASSQGMVTEAFF. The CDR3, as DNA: TGTGCCAGCAGTCAGGGGATGGTCACTGAAGCTTTCTTT.

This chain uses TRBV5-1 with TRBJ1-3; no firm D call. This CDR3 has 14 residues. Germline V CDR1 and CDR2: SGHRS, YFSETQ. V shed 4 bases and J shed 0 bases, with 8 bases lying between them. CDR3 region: CASSISGSGNTIYF. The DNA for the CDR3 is TGCGCCAGCAGCATATCAGGCTCTGGAAACACCATATATTTT.

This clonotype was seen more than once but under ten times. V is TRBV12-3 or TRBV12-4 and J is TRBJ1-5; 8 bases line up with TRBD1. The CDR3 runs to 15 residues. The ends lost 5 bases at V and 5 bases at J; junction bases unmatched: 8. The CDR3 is CASSRIGQGYQPQHF. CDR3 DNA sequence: TGTGCCAGCAGTCGGATTGGACAGGGTTATCAGCCCCAGCATTTT.

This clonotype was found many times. The CDR3 bases are TGTGCCAGCAGCTCCTGGACTAGCGGGAGGGTCGGCGAGCAGTACTTC. This translates into CASSSWTSGRVGEQYF. This chain links TRBV7-6 with TRBJ2-7, with TRBD2 matching over 15 bases. Germline-derived CDR1 and CDR2 are SGHVS and FNYEAQ. The CDR3 is made up of 16 amino acids. The V gene end was trimmed by 4 bases and the J gene end by 6 bases; junction bases not matched to a gene: 7.

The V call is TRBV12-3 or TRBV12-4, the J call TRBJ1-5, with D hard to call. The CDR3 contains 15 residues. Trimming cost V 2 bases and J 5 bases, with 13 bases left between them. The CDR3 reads CASSLSPGSDQPQHF. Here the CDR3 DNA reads TGTGCCAGCAGTTTATCTCCGGGGTCCGATCAGCCCCAGCATTTT.

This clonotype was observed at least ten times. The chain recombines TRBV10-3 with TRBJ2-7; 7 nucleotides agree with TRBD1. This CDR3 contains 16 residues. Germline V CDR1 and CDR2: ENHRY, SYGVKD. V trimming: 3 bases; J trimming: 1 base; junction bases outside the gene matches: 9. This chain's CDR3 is CAISDSGQAPSYEQYF. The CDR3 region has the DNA TGTGCCATCAGTGATAGTGGACAGGCACCGTCCTACGAGCAGTACTTC.

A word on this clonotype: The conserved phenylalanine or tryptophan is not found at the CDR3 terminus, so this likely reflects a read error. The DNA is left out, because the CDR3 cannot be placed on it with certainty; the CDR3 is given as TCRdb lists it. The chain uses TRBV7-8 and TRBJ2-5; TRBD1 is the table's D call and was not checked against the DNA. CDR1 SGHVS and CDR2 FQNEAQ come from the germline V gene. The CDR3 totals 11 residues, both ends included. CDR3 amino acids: CASSLYRGPSY.